Shown below are 23 T cell receptor beta chains from a single sample sequenced in a study of blood T cell repertoires in COVID-19. Libraries were prepared by immunoSEQ multiplex PCR; TCRdb keeps only in-frame clonotypes and omits some of them. The data contain roughly 53,000 clones, about 85% of them seen just once; the ten biggest clones take up over 2%. Specimen: peripheral blood. Receptors originate from a man aged 50 to 60 with acute or convalescent COVID-19.

The V call is TRBV27, the J call TRBJ1-6; D possibly corresponds to TRBD1 (6 bases). The V and J ends lost 5 bases and 4 bases respectively, with 12 bases between them. This CDR3 is built from 15 residues. CDR1 is MNHEY and CDR2 is SMNVEV in the germline V gene (reference sequence). CDR3 sequence: CASSAMTGYNSPLHF. In DNA form, the CDR3 reads TGTGCCAGCAGTGCTATGACAGGTTATAATTCACCCCTCCACTTT.

The sample holds one count of this clone. This chain joins TRBV6-6 and TRBJ2-1; 11 bases are a match to TRBD2. From germline, CDR1 is MNHNY and CDR2 SVGAGI (reference sequence). The CDR3 extends over 16 amino acids. V lost 4 bases, J lost 4 bases, and 6 bases stayed unmatched. The CDR3 sequence is CASSLAGGEFYNEQFF. In DNA, the CDR3 is TGTGCCAGCAGTTTAGCGGGGGGGGAATTTTACAATGAGCAGTTCTTC.

The chain joins TRBV19 to TRBJ1-4, with 10 bases identical to TRBD1. Per the germline V gene, CDR1 is LNHDA and CDR2 is SQIVND (reference sequence). The CDR3 length is 19 residues. The V segment lost 4 bases and the J segment 0 bases; nucleotides outside the gene matches: 11. The CDR3 DNA reads as TGTGCCAGTAGTAAATCGACAGGGGGCGCGGGGGCAACTAATGAAAAACTGTTTTTT. This translates into CASSKSTGGAGATNEKLFF.

The chain uses TRBV2 and TRBJ2-5; 10 positions match TRBD2. Losses at the gene ends were 10 bases for V and 2 bases for J; bases not matched to a gene: 10. The V gene's germline CDR1 is SNHLY and CDR2 FYNNEI. The CDR3 has 15 amino acids. In nucleotides, the CDR3 is TGTGCCATCGGAAAGCGGGAGGGAATACAAGAGACCCAGTACTTC. This translates into CAIGKREGIQETQYF.

The table lists this clone with many counts. The chain couples TRBV19 to TRBJ1-1, with D possibly being TRBD1 (5 bases). Germline V gene lookup returns CDR1 LNHDA and CDR2 SQIVND (reference sequence). Trimming left V 4 bases short and J 2 bases short, with 11 bases between. This CDR3 comprises 14 residues. The CDR3 here is CASSRETVNTEAFF. The CDR3 DNA follows: TGTGCCAGTAGTAGAGAGACAGTCAACACTGAAGCTTTCTTT.

J is TRBJ2-1 and V is TRBV10-3; D unresolved. Per germline, CDR1 ENHRY and CDR2 SYGVKD. The CDR3 totals 12 residues. Between the trimmed V and J ends, which lost 7 bases and 3 bases, there was a span of 7 bases. The CDR3 region has the DNA TGTGCCATCAAAAGCGACTACAATGAGCAGTTCTTC. Amino acid sequence: CAIKSDYNEQFF.

CDR3 in amino acids: CAWSLRPGETEAFF. The DNA for the CDR3 is TGTGCCTGGAGCCTGAGGCCAGGGGAGACTGAAGCTTTCTTT. This chain joins TRBV30 and TRBJ1-1; the D gene is possibly TRBD1 (6 bases). CDR3 size: 14 residues. CDR1 is GTSNPN, CDR2 SVGIG, per germline (reference sequence). Deletions cut 3 bases from V and 5 bases from J, with 16 bases between.

V gene TRBV18 combines with J gene TRBJ2-5; the match to TRBD2 covers 11 bases. CDR1 KGHSH and CDR2 LQKENI come from the germline V gene. The length of the CDR3 is 17 residues. J lost 5 bases, V lost 3 bases, and 11 bases had no gene match. CDR3 sequence reads: CASSPSPLAGGEETQYF. The CDR3 DNA reads TGTGCCAGCTCACCTTCCCCGCTAGCGGGGGGCGAGGAGACCCAGTACTTC.

The chain uses TRBV5-5 and TRBJ1-1, with 7 bases fitting TRBD1. This CDR3 has 13 residues. In germline, CDR1 is SGHKS, CDR2 YYEKEE (reference sequence). The V gene end was trimmed by 3 bases and the J gene end by 8 bases; junction bases not matched to a gene: 7. DNA for the CDR3: TGTGCCAGCAGCTCCACGGACAGGCAAGAAGCTTTCTTT. Protein: CASSSTDRQEAFF.

In its sample, this clone was seen a few times. V and J are TRBV15 and TRBJ1-6, with 7 bases fitting TRBD1. Germline CDR1 LNHNV, CDR2 YYDKDF (reference sequence). J lost 9 bases, V lost 1 base, and 9 bases had no gene match. The CDR3 consists of 16 residues. CDR3 DNA: TGTGCCACCAGCAGAGGAGGGGACAGTGGAAGTTCACCCCTCCACTTT. Translating gives CATSRGGDSGSSPLHF. Combining the CDR3 with reference TRBV15 and TRBJ1-6 gives the whole variable domain DAMVIQNPRYQVTQFGKPVTLSCSQTLNHNVMYWYQQKSSQAPKLLFHYYDKDFNNEADTPDNFQSRRPNTSFCFLDIRSPGLGDTAMYLCATSRGGDSGSSPLHFGNGTRLTVT.

The chain combines TRBV3-1 (or the pseudogene TRBV3-2) with TRBJ1-2, with 12 bases that match TRBD1. The V and J ends lost 5 bases and 3 bases, in that order; junction bases with no gene match: 4. CDR1 LGHDT and CDR2 YNNKEL come from the germline V gene (reference sequence). The CDR3 totals 15 residues. This CDR3 is CASSTGTGGDYGYTF. The CDR3 coding sequence is TGTGCCAGCAGCACGGGGACAGGGGGCGACTATGGCTACACCTTC.

V gene TRBV3-1 (or the pseudogene TRBV3-2) combines with J gene TRBJ2-2; D perhaps matches TRBD1 (5 bases). The length of the CDR3 is 15 residues. Germline CDR1 LGHDT, CDR2 YNNKEL (reference sequence). Trimming pared 2 bases from V and 4 bases from J, leaving 11 bases between. The CDR3: CASSQIYQGTGELFF. CDR3 nucleotides: TGTGCCAGCAGCCAAATATACCAGGGCACCGGGGAGCTGTTTTTT.

The V and J genes are TRBV6-5 and TRBJ2-7, with D unresolved. Germline V gives CDR1 MNHEY, CDR2 SVGAGI. CDR3 length: 16 residues. V was pared by 4 bases and J by 1 base, with 17 bases between. CDR3 nucleotides: TGTGCCAGCAGTTCCCCGCGGCTAGTTGGATCCTACGAGCAGTACTTC. It encodes CASSSPRLVGSYEQYF.

This clone was seen a few times. In DNA, the CDR3 is TGTGCCAGCAGCCCGGAGCGGGGTTCCTCCTACGAGCAGTACTTC. This encodes CASSPERGSSYEQYF. V and J are TRBV7-2 and TRBJ2-7; 7 bases are a match to TRBD2. Germline values: CDR1 SGHTA, CDR2 FQGNSA. Germline trimming cut 5 bases from V and 0 bases from J; bases unmatched to any gene: 7. The CDR3 has 15 residues.

DNA of the CDR3: TGTGCCAGCAGTTTCCGGGGTTTTAATCAGCCCCAGCATTTT. It codes for CASSFRGFNQPQHF. The chain combines TRBV28 with TRBJ1-5, with D unclear. V was cut by 3 bases and J by 4 bases, with 10 bases left in between. The CDR3 totals 14 residues. Germline V gives CDR1 MDHEN, CDR2 SYDVKM.

The V call is TRBV29-1, the J call TRBJ1-1; D perhaps matches TRBD1 (5 bases). V was clipped by 6 bases and J by 0 bases, with 14 bases between them. The CDR3 is 14 residues long. Germline V gene sequence: CDR1 SQVTM, CDR2 ANQGSEA. CDR3 protein: CSVVSQGVNTEAFF. The CDR3 DNA reads TGCAGCGTGGTTTCTCAGGGCGTGAACACTGAAGCTTTCTTT.

The chain has TRBV6-1 and TRBJ2-2; 10 nucleotides match TRBD2. This CDR3 is built from 16 residues. Per the germline V gene, CDR1 is MNHNS and CDR2 is SASEGT. V lost 1 base, J lost 1 base, and 0 bases stayed unmatched. The DNA for the CDR3 is TGTGCCAGCAGTGAAGTAGCGGGGGGGAACACCGGGGAGCTGTTTTTT. Amino acid sequence: CASSEVAGGNTGELFF.

The V gene is TRBV6-1, the J gene TRBJ1-5, with TRBD1 matching over 7 bases. V was pared by 4 bases and J by 1 base, with 10 bases of the junction left unmatched. Germline assignment: CDR1 MNHNS and CDR2 SASEGT. The CDR3 is 17 amino acids. This CDR3 is CASSGSGTAMSNQPQHF. As DNA, the CDR3 is TGTGCCAGCAGTGGAAGTGGGACAGCCATGAGCAATCAGCCCCAGCATTTT.

The chain uses TRBV7-3 and TRBJ2-3, with 12 bases that match TRBD2. V lost 5 bases, J lost 3 bases, and 3 bases stayed unmatched. Germline V gene lookup returns CDR1 SGHTA and CDR2 FQGTGA. This CDR3 is 15 amino acids long. The CDR3 region is CASSASGGATDTQYF. For the CDR3, the DNA is TGTGCCAGCAGCGCTAGCGGGGGGGCTACAGATACGCAGTATTTT.

In DNA, the CDR3 is TGTGCCATCAGTGAGTCGATGCGGGGGGGCTCCTACAATGAGCAGTTCTTC. This encodes CAISESMRGGSYNEQFF. The chain joins TRBV10-3 to TRBJ2-1, with 9 bases matching TRBD2. Germline trimming cut 0 bases from V and 0 bases from J; bases unmatched to any gene: 3. CDR3 length: 17 amino acids. Germline V gene lookup returns CDR1 ENHRY and CDR2 SYGVKD.

This clone was detected a few times. CDR3 residues: CASSLKGEAYNEQFF. The CDR3 DNA is TGTGCCAGCAGTTTAAAAGGGGAGGCCTACAATGAGCAGTTCTTC. The genes are TRBV27 and TRBJ2-1; D perhaps matches TRBD2 (6 bases). V was cut by 2 bases and J by 2 bases, with 10 bases left in between. The CDR3 is made up of 15 amino acids. From germline, CDR1 is MNHEY and CDR2 SMNVEV (reference sequence).

The V gene is TRBV11-2, the J gene TRBJ2-5; 13 nucleotides line up with TRBD2. Trimming took 5 bases from V and 5 from J; bases not matched to a gene: 8. Germline CDR1 is SGHAT and CDR2 is FQNNGV. The CDR3 is 16 residues long. The CDR3 here is CASSRLAGGIGETQYF. CDR3 coding DNA: TGTGCCAGCAGCCGACTAGCGGGGGGAATCGGGGAGACCCAGTACTTC.

The J gene is TRBJ2-7, the V gene TRBV7-9; maybe TRBD2 (6 bases). The CDR3 totals 14 residues. Trimming pared 3 bases from V and 3 bases from J, leaving 12 bases between. CDR1 is SEHNR, CDR2 FQNEAQ, per germline (reference sequence). This CDR3 is CASSFGAGIYEQYF. The CDR3 DNA reads TGTGCCAGCAGCTTCGGGGCGGGAATCTACGAGCAGTACTTC.